This T cell receptor (beta chain) appears in the sequencing data of a study of T cell changes during pregnancy in multiple sclerosis. Using immunoSEQ multiplex PCR, the repertoire was profiled, and TCRdb retains in-frame clones only, with some absent. The sample contains about 50,000 clones, 85% to 95% of which appear only once. Germline V gene data show CDR1 as MNHEY and CDR2 as SMNVEV (reference sequence). CDR3 size: 16 residues. Trimming removed 6 bases at V and 2 bases at J, with 17 bases between. Sequenced here: CD8+ T cells from peripheral blood mononuclear cells, sampled in the first trimester of pregnancy. The clonotype comes from a female donor with multiple sclerosis, enrolled in a pregnancy study. The chain employs TRBV27 and TRBJ2-1; D perhaps matches TRBD2 (6 bases). The CDR3 loop is CASSYERASTYNEQFF. The CDR3 bases are TGTGCCAGCAGCTACGAGCGGGCCTCAACCTACAATGAGCAGTTCTTC.